The clone carrying this T cell receptor beta chain was observed a single time. The sample belongs to a study of blood T cell repertoires in COVID-19. Study overall: PBMCs, B-cell-depleted T cells, or T cells were the source of the cDNA or gDNA that made up the material.

How the authors handled the data: Reference gene primer amplification gave estimated nucleated cell counts. Sequenced by immunoSEQ multiplex PCR; TCRdb stores in-frame clones only, minus some. From that table come the V and J calls and clone size; the DNA was used to work out D and trimming. The sample lists more than 200,000 clones; 85% to 90% were seen once. Participant-reported clinical history was the basis for cohort assignment. Symptom resolution, clearance, or two negative PCRs marked the recovered donors of Cohort 3. The clonotype comes from a man aged 40-50 years who had recovered from COVID-19. The sequenced sample was PBMCs or T cells enriched from blood (not recorded which).

CDR3 in DNA: TGTGCCAGCAGTTTTCTAGCGGGAGGCAATGAGCAGTTCTTC. This encodes CASSFLAGGNEQFF. The chain carries TRBV27 and TRBJ2-1; 11 nucleotides line up with TRBD2. The CDR3 is made up of 14 amino acids. Germline trimming cut 3 bases from V and 6 bases from J; bases unmatched to any gene: 1. CDR1 MNHEY and CDR2 SMNVEV come from the germline V gene (reference sequence).